The entry below describes one T cell receptor beta chain. Its target is not known. The source of the sample is a study of Ad26.COV2.S vaccination and SARS-CoV-2 variants. Study-level results: Placebo recipients had lower spike-specific TCR breadth than vaccine recipients.

Stated treatment: some 20 received Ad26.COV2.S at low or high dose, single or two shots; 5 received placebo; per-sample allocation not given. Sampling was done on day 63 after the first vaccine or placebo injection. Built on an Ad26 vector, the vaccine expressed Wuhan-strain SARS-CoV-2 spike. V lost 3 bases to trimming and J lost 5 bases, with 13 bases between them. Germline loops: CDR1 SEHNR, CDR2 FQNEAQ (reference sequence). CDR3 length: 14 amino acids. Produced via immunoSEQ multiplex PCR; TCRdb's table is partial and in-frame only. The repertoire holds a few hundred thousand clones, with roughly four fifths as singletons.

This chain links TRBV7-9 with TRBJ1-1; no firm D call. This TCR derives from a person between 18 and 60 years old who received the Ad26.COV2.S COVID-19 vaccine or a placebo. The sequenced sample was peripheral blood, obtained in a trial of Ad26.COV2.S vaccine versus placebo. The CDR3 region is CASSFGGIGTEAFF. For the CDR3, the DNA is TGTGCCAGCAGCTTCGGAGGGATTGGGACTGAAGCTTTCTTT.